The rows below give T cell receptor beta chains drawn from one sample of a study of lymphopenia after photon versus proton radiotherapy. The data were produced by immunoSEQ multiplex PCR, yet TCRdb's version contains in-frame clones alone and is incomplete. The sample holds 60,000 or so clones, around 90% seen once. The material was peripheral blood, obtained from a patient treated with proton-based radiotherapy. These receptors all stem from an elderly man with esophageal cancer. The conserved cysteine and the conserved F or W are not part of the CDR3 here.

j_gene: TRBJ1-1
v_gene: TRBV6-5
CDR3aa: ASSRPPGGETEAF

j_gene: TRBJ1-4
v_gene: TRBV7-8
CDR3aa: ASSLEAVKDPNEKLF

j_gene: TRBJ2-5
v_gene: TRBV7-9
CDR3aa: ASSFLAGVGETQY

j_gene: TRBJ1-2
v_gene: TRBV27
CDR3aa: ASSLRDSQGYT

j_gene: TRBJ2-1
v_gene: TRBV5-1
CDR3aa: ASSYGSYNEQF

j_gene: TRBJ1-1
v_gene: TRBV9
CDR3aa: ASSPHGTGGITEAF

j_gene: TRBJ1-2
v_gene: TRBV29-1
CDR3aa: SGATGTVYGYT

j_gene: TRBJ1-5
v_gene: TRBV27
CDR3aa: ASSFSGAPAEPQH

j_gene: TRBJ1-1
v_gene: TRBV30
CDR3aa: AWSLGQTNTEAF

j_gene: TRBJ2-1
v_gene: TRBV5-1
CDR3aa: ASSFSGGWL

j_gene: TRBJ1-6
v_gene: TRBV5-4
CDR3aa: ASSQSPGPVLNSPLH

j_gene: TRBJ2-3
v_gene: TRBV12-1
CDR3aa: ASSFGREADTQY

j_gene: TRBJ1-2
v_gene: TRBV7-2
CDR3aa: ASSLARNYGYT

j_gene: TRBJ1-1
v_gene: TRBV7-9
CDR3aa: ASSRPENEAF

j_gene: TRBJ2-5
v_gene: TRBV5-1
CDR3aa: ASSLGGLKETQY

j_gene: TRBJ1-2
v_gene: TRBV10-2
CDR3aa: ASSLGTGAYGYT

j_gene: TRBJ2-1
v_gene: TRBV5-1
CDR3aa: ASSWGGDEQF

j_gene: TRBJ1-2
v_gene: TRBV7-9
CDR3aa: ASSRQGAGGYT

j_gene: TRBJ2-2
v_gene: TRBV6-1
CDR3aa: ASSEGGTNTGELF

j_gene: TRBJ2-3
v_gene: TRBV7-9
CDR3aa: ASSPDQGSTDTQY

j_gene: TRBJ2-3
v_gene: TRBV7-6
CDR3aa: ASSLGGGANTQY

j_gene: TRBJ2-1
v_gene: TRBV6-5
CDR3aa: ASSYQSSSYNEQF

j_gene: TRBJ2-6
v_gene: TRBV18
CDR3aa: ASSQMSGTGGSVLSGANVLT

j_gene: TRBJ2-7
v_gene: TRBV7-9
CDR3aa: ASSSGQFSGRASWEQY

j_gene: TRBJ2-1
v_gene: TRBV6-1
CDR3aa: ASSETISEQF

j_gene: TRBJ2-7
v_gene: TRBV10-3
CDR3aa: AISESGEEY

j_gene: TRBJ2-3
v_gene: TRBV27
CDR3aa: ASSFLGLDPDTQY

j_gene: TRBJ2-4
v_gene: TRBV2
CDR3aa: ASTGLAEAAKNIQY

j_gene: TRBJ1-4
v_gene: TRBV5-1
CDR3aa: ASSLGRINEKLF

j_gene: TRBJ2-1
v_gene: TRBV11-2
CDR3aa: ASSLVGGVAYNEQF

j_gene: TRBJ1-5
v_gene: TRBV7-2
CDR3aa: ASSPQGDQPQH

j_gene: TRBJ1-6
v_gene: TRBV7-9
CDR3aa: ASSSLAGTSWGPLH

j_gene: TRBJ1-2
v_gene: TRBV5-1
CDR3aa: ASSRSTGSGGYT

j_gene: TRBJ1-1
v_gene: TRBV7-9
CDR3aa: ASSPRGGAEAF

j_gene: TRBJ1-2
v_gene: TRBV19
CDR3aa: ASSPDRGYT

j_gene: TRBJ2-7
v_gene: TRBV2
CDR3aa: ASSDQGDSYEQY

j_gene: TRBJ1-4
v_gene: TRBV14
CDR3aa: ASSQVRNVDEKLF

j_gene: TRBJ2-5
v_gene: TRBV4-3
CDR3aa: ASSQDRDRTQY

j_gene: TRBJ1-1
v_gene: TRBV4-3
CDR3aa: ASSQGPGDKNTEAF

j_gene: TRBJ2-5
v_gene: TRBV7-9
CDR3aa: ASSLALDGETQY